One and the same sample provided the 28 T cell receptor beta chains below, sequenced in a study of T cell clones after liver transplantation. This table comes from immunoSEQ multiplex PCR, and its TCRdb copy is limited to in-frame clones, with some not included. The table lists 55,000 to 80,000 clones, roughly 90% of them singletons, with roughly 3% in the top ten. The source material was CD4+ T cells from blood, sampled before liver transplant. Every receptor here comes from a human donor who received a liver transplant.

This clone was counted a single time. The rearrangement joins TRBV6-5 to TRBJ1-1, with unresolved D. CDR1 and CDR2 from the germline V gene are MNHEY and SVGAGI. The V end was cut by 7 bases, the J end by 3 bases, with 15 bases between. This CDR3 has 14 residues. The CDR3 DNA sequence: TGTGCCAGCAATGGTAAGGGAAGGGACACTGAAGCTTTCTTT. Translating it yields CASNGKGRDTEAFF.

The chain uses TRBV9 and TRBJ2-7; 7 nucleotides line up with TRBD2. With V trimmed by 3 bases and J by 3 bases, 6 bases remained unmatched. This CDR3 has 14 residues. The germline V gene has CDR1 SGDLS and CDR2 YYNGEE. The chain's CDR3 is CASSATGGNYEQYF. DNA of the CDR3: TGTGCCAGCAGCGCAACGGGAGGTAACTACGAGCAGTACTTC.

The chain joins TRBV5-1 to TRBJ1-1; no reliable D call. The germline V gene encodes CDR1 SGHRS and CDR2 YFSETQ. V was cut by 0 bases and J by 1 base, with 10 bases left in between. The CDR3 totals 15 residues. CDR3 sequence: CASSLDPAGNTEAFF. The CDR3 nucleotides are TGCGCCAGCAGCTTGGATCCCGCCGGGAACACTGAAGCTTTCTTT.

The chain employs TRBV11-3 and TRBJ2-5; no clear D gene. CDR3 size: 13 residues. Germline CDR1 reads SGHNT; CDR2 reads YENEEA. Trimming removed 1 base from V and 5 bases from J, with 8 bases in between. The DNA of the CDR3 is TGTGCCAGCAGCTTAGGGTTGCGGGAGACCCAGTACTTC. It encodes CASSLGLRETQYF.

This clone has a single count. CDR3 bases: TGTGCCAGCAGCCTTGGACAGGGGAGCTCCTACGAGCAGTACTTC. Its protein is CASSLGQGSSYEQYF. This rearrangement joins TRBV7-8 to TRBJ2-7; 9 positions agree with TRBD1. J gave up 0 bases and V 5 bases, and 5 bases lay outside the gene matches. CDR1 is SGHVS, CDR2 FQNEAQ, per germline. The CDR3 has 15 amino acids. The whole variable domain, filled in from reference TRBV7-8 and TRBJ2-7, reads GAGVSQSPRYKVAKRGQDVALRCDPISGHVSLFWYQQALGQGPEFLTYFQNEAQLDKSGLPSDRFFAERPEGSVSTLKIQRTQQEDSAVYLCASSLGQGSSYEQYFGPGTRLTVT.

The rearrangement joins TRBV15 to TRBJ1-1, with D possibly being TRBD1 (5 bases). The V gene lost 5 bases and the J gene lost 10 bases, with 23 bases spanning the gap. The CDR3 contains 15 residues. Germline V gene sequence: CDR1 LNHNV, CDR2 YYDKDF (reference sequence). The CDR3 DNA sequence: TGTGCCACCAGCCGCCCCCGGGGAATGACGGGGGGAGCTTTCTTT. Protein sequence: CATSRPRGMTGGAFF. The variable domain in full, with the rest retrieved from reference TRBV15 and TRBJ1-1, is DAMVIQNPRYQVTQFGKPVTLSCSQTLNHNVMYWYQQKSSQAPKLLFHYYDKDFNNEADTPDNFQSRRPNTSFCFLDIRSPGLGDTAMYLCATSRPRGMTGGAFFGQGTRLTVV.

This clone came up once. The rearrangement links TRBV14 to TRBJ2-3; 7 nucleotides align to TRBD1. V trimming: 4 bases; J trimming: 6 bases; junction bases outside the gene matches: 4. Germline lookup yields CDR1 SGHDN and CDR2 FVKESK. This CDR3 comprises 13 residues. The CDR3 DNA is TGTGCCAGCAGCCCTGCGACAGGGGATACGCAGTATTTT. This sequence encodes CASSPATGDTQYF. Using reference TRBV14 and TRBJ2-3 for the parts outside the CDR3, the full variable domain is EAGVTQFPSHSVIEKGQTVTLRCDPISGHDNLYWYRRVMGKEIKFLLHFVKESKQDESGMPNNRFLAERTGGTYSTLKVQPAELEDSGVYFCASSPATGDTQYFGPGTRLTVL.

The gene calls are TRBV29-1 and TRBJ2-1; D may correspond to TRBD1 or TRBD2 (5 bases each). Looked up from germline, CDR1 is SQVTM and CDR2 is ANQGSEA. The CDR3 contains 16 residues. V lost 6 bases and J 0 bases, leaving 18 bases between the germline ends. The CDR3 DNA sequence: TGCAGCGTAGATATTGGGACGGCGAGCTCCTACAATGAGCAGTTCTTC. Amino acids: CSVDIGTASSYNEQFF.

The DNA for the CDR3 is TGTGCCAGCAGACTGGCGACAGGGGGGGCTGGGGCCAACGTCCTGACTTTC. Its protein product is CASRLATGGAGANVLTF. This chain connects TRBV7-6 to TRBJ2-6, with 9 bases identical to TRBD1. This CDR3 is built from 17 residues. With V trimmed by 6 bases and J by 2 bases, 8 bases remained unmatched. In germline, CDR1 is SGHVS, CDR2 FNYEAQ.

The chain combines TRBV5-1 with TRBJ2-5; TRBD1 might be the D (5 bases). Germline V lookup: CDR1 SGHRS, CDR2 YFSETQ. This CDR3 contains 15 residues. The V gene lost 2 bases and the J gene lost 4 bases, with 15 bases spanning the gap. The CDR3 bases are TGCGCCAGCAGCTTTGGAAATGGACAACGAGAGACCCAGTACTTC. This encodes CASSFGNGQRETQYF.

The chain carries TRBV19 and TRBJ2-3, with TRBD2 as a possible D gene (5 bases). The CDR3 has 15 residues. The V gene lost 1 base and the J gene lost 0 bases, with 8 bases spanning the gap. Germline CDR1 reads LNHDA; CDR2 reads SQIVND (reference sequence). This CDR3 is CASSIAKRSTDTQYF. As DNA, the CDR3 is TGTGCCAGTAGTATAGCTAAGCGGAGCACAGATACGCAGTATTTT.

The chain uses TRBV11-3 and TRBJ2-7; D may correspond to TRBD1 or TRBD2 (5 bases each). This CDR3 comprises 14 residues. V shed 4 bases and J shed 4 bases, with 14 bases lying between them. Looked up from germline, CDR1 is SGHNT and CDR2 is YENEEA. The CDR3 loop is CASSSPGRKYEQYF. The CDR3 DNA sequence: TGTGCCAGCAGCTCCCCGGGACGGAAATACGAGCAGTACTTC.

This clone was seen a few times. The chain has TRBV5-1 and TRBJ1-1; D uncertain. Germline CDR1 is SGHRS and CDR2 is YFSETQ. The CDR3 totals 14 residues. The V end lost 0 bases, the J end lost 4 bases, and 10 bases lay between the germline ends. The CDR3 nucleotides read TGCGCCAGCAGCTTGGCTGTGGCGGGCACTGAAGCTTTCTTT. Amino acids: CASSLAVAGTEAFF. Filled out from reference TRBV5-1 and TRBJ1-1, the complete variable domain reads KAGVTQTPRYLIKTRGQQVTLSCSPISGHRSVSWYQQTPGQGLQFLFEYFSETQRNKGNFPGRFSGRQFSNSRSEMNVSTLELGDSALYLCASSLAVAGTEAFFGQGTRLTVV.

This clone appeared a single time. The chain uses TRBV5-1 and TRBJ2-2, with 10 bases fitting TRBD2. Germline CDR1 SGHRS, CDR2 YFSETQ. The CDR3 length is 16 residues. The ends lost 4 bases at V and 1 base at J; junction bases unmatched: 4. The CDR3 loop is CASSNPSGRNTGELFF. In DNA, the CDR3 is TGCGCCAGCAGCAACCCTAGCGGGAGGAACACCGGGGAGCTGTTTTTT.

This chain links TRBV30 with TRBJ1-5; 10 bases are shared with TRBD1. Germline assignment: CDR1 GTSNPN and CDR2 SVGIG (reference sequence). The CDR3 sequence is 16 residues long. Germline trimming cut 2 bases from V and 4 bases from J; bases unmatched to any gene: 8. The CDR3 DNA sequence: TGTGCCTGGAGTACAACTCCGGGACAGGGGAATCAGCCCCAGCATTTT. It encodes CAWSTTPGQGNQPQHF.

This chain links TRBV28 with TRBJ1-4; a possible D gene is TRBD1 (6 bases). V was cut by 11 bases and J by 6 bases, with 16 bases left in between. This CDR3 has 13 residues. Germline V gives CDR1 MDHEN, CDR2 SYDVKM. CDR3 sequence (DNA): TGTGCCGGTCAAGGCACAGGGCATGAAAAACTGTTTTTT. Protein product: CAGQGTGHEKLFF.

This clone was detected once. This chain connects TRBV27 to TRBJ2-5; D is ambiguous. V was pared by 3 bases and J by 4 bases, with 9 bases between. Germline lookup yields CDR1 MNHEY and CDR2 SMNVEV (reference sequence). This CDR3 is 13 amino acids long. The CDR3 sequence is CASSFAYPETQYF. CDR3 DNA sequence: TGTGCCAGCAGTTTCGCCTACCCAGAGACCCAGTACTTC.

The chain combines TRBV28 with TRBJ2-7; D may be TRBD2 (6 bases). Germline V gives CDR1 MDHEN, CDR2 SYDVKM. The CDR3 is 16 residues long. V was trimmed by 1 base and J by 6 bases, leaving 19 bases between them. The CDR3 spells CASSLYPAGRGPEQYF. The CDR3, as DNA: TGTGCCAGCAGTTTATACCCGGCGGGGCGGGGACCCGAGCAGTACTTC. Full variable domain (rest looked up from reference TRBV28 and TRBJ2-7): DVKVTQSSRYLVKRTGEKVFLECVQDMDHENMFWYRQDPGLGLRLIYFSYDVKMKEKGDIPEGYSVSREKKERFSLILESASTNQTSMYLCASSLYPAGRGPEQYFGPGTRLTVT.

This chain links TRBV7-2 with TRBJ2-4, with D possibly matching TRBD2 (6 bases). Germline V gives CDR1 SGHTA, CDR2 FQGNSA. The V and J ends lost 6 bases and 2 bases respectively, with 11 bases between them. The CDR3 spans 14 residues. The CDR3 spells CASSPGGSKNIQYF. CDR3 DNA sequence: TGTGCCAGCAGTCCCGGGGGTTCCAAAAACATTCAGTACTTC.

The V and J genes are TRBV15 and TRBJ1-1, with D perhaps TRBD1 (5 bases). CDR3 size: 17 residues. Trimming shortened V by 0 bases and J by 5 bases, and 19 bases separated the two germline ends. Germline-derived CDR1 and CDR2 are LNHNV and YYDKDF (reference sequence). The CDR3 spells CATSRDLKGALETEAFF. CDR3 coding DNA: TGTGCCACCAGCAGAGATCTTAAAGGGGCGCTGGAGACTGAAGCTTTCTTT.

The chain links TRBV7-2 to TRBJ2-3, with D perhaps matching TRBD2 (6 bases). V gave up 5 bases and J gave up 5 bases, with 11 bases separating them. Looked up from germline, CDR1 is SGHTA and CDR2 is FQGNSA. The CDR3 has 13 amino acids. CDR3 coding DNA: TGTGCCAGCAGCGGGACTCGGGTAGATACGCAGTATTTT. This encodes CASSGTRVDTQYF.

This clone was picked up a small number of times. This rearrangement joins TRBV7-2 to TRBJ2-7, with TRBD1 matching over 10 bases. The CDR3 totals 17 residues. The germline V gene has CDR1 SGHTA and CDR2 FQGNSA. V gave up 5 bases and J gave up 3 bases; unmatched junction bases: 13. CDR3 sequence reads: CASSRAVTGGLIYEQYF. The CDR3 DNA is TGTGCCAGCAGCCGTGCGGTGACAGGGGGCCTCATCTACGAGCAGTACTTC.

The rearrangement links TRBV28 to TRBJ1-3; D remains unclear. The CDR3 runs to 12 residues. Germline V gene data show CDR1 as MDHEN and CDR2 as SYDVKM. Trimming cost V 7 bases and J 0 bases, with 4 bases left between them. CDR3 bases: TGTGCCAGCACGAGCTCTGGAAACACCATATATTTT. Amino acid sequence: CASTSSGNTIYF. The full variable domain, in which reference TRBV28 and TRBJ1-3 provide the parts outside the CDR3, is DVKVTQSSRYLVKRTGEKVFLECVQDMDHENMFWYRQDPGLGLRLIYFSYDVKMKEKGDIPEGYSVSREKKERFSLILESASTNQTSMYLCASTSSGNTIYFGEGSWLTVV.

The rearrangement links TRBV5-1 to TRBJ1-5; TRBD1 matches 7 bases. V lost 0 bases to trimming and J lost 6 bases; unmatched junction nucleotides: 6. Germline V gene sequence: CDR1 SGHRS, CDR2 YFSETQ. CDR3 length: 15 residues. The CDR3 DNA follows: TGCGCCAGCAGCTTGGAACCGGGACAGAGTCAGCCCCAGCATTTT. Residues: CASSLEPGQSQPQHF.

The CDR3 sequence: CASSFGGFGANVLTF. The DNA of the CDR3 is TGTGCCAGCAGTTTCGGGGGCTTTGGGGCCAACGTCCTGACTTTC. The chain uses TRBV27 and TRBJ2-6, with D perhaps assigned TRBD1 or TRBD2 (6 bases each). Germline V lookup: CDR1 MNHEY, CDR2 SMNVEV (reference sequence). This CDR3 contains 15 residues. V lost 3 bases and J lost 3, with 9 bases in between.

The V and J genes are TRBV19 and TRBJ2-2; 10 bases align to TRBD2. The CDR3 consists of 18 residues. Looked up from germline, CDR1 is LNHDA and CDR2 is SQIVND (reference sequence). With 4 bases clipped from V and 5 bases from J, the junction kept 13 bases outside the gene matches. In nucleotides, the CDR3 is TGTGCCAGTAGTAAACTCCTAGCGGGAGCCTCGGGGACCGGGGAGCTGTTTTTT. This codes for CASSKLLAGASGTGELFF.

J is TRBJ1-1 and V is TRBV5-1; D is undetermined. V was clipped by 0 bases and J by 4 bases, with 10 bases between them. Germline V gene sequence: CDR1 SGHRS, CDR2 YFSETQ. This CDR3 comprises 14 residues. The CDR3 sequence is CASSLESGPTEAFF. Written as DNA, the CDR3 is TGCGCCAGCAGCTTGGAGTCCGGGCCCACTGAAGCTTTCTTT.

V is TRBV28 and J is TRBJ1-5; no clear D. V was trimmed by 3 bases and J by 3 bases, leaving 3 bases between them. Per the germline V gene, CDR1 is MDHEN and CDR2 is SYDVKM. This CDR3 spans 12 amino acids. The CDR3 reads CASSFDNQPQHF. The CDR3 DNA is TGTGCCAGCAGTTTCGACAATCAGCCCCAGCATTTT.